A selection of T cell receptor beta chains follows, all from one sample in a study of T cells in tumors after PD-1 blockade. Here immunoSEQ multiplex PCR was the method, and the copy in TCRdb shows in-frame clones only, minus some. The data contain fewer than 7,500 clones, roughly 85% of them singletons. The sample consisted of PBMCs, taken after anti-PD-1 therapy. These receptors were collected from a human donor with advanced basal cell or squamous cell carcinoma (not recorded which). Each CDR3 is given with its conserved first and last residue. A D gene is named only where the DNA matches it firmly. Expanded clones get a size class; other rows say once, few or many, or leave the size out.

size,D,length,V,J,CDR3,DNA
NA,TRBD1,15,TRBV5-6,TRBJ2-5,CASSPLGQKKETQYF,TGTGCCAGCAGCCCGTTGGGACAGAAGAAAGAGACCCAGTACTTC
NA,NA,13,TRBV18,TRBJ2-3,CASSRGNTDTQYF,TGTGCCAGCTCCCGAGGGAACACAGATACGCAGTATTTT
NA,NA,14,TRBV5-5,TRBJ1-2,CASSLLTGNYGYTF,TGTGCCAGCAGCTTGTTGACGGGAAACTATGGCTACACCTTC
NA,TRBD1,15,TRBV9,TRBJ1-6,CASSVEQGGDSPLHF,TGTGCCAGCAGCGTAGAACAGGGGGGGGATTCACCCCTCCACTTT
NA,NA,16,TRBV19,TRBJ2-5,CASSIYMGAGEETQYF,TGTGCCAGTAGTATTTATATGGGCGCGGGCGAAGAGACCCAGTACTTC
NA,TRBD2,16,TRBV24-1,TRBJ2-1,CATSDSGTSGINEQFF,TGTGCCACCAGTGATTCCGGGACTAGCGGGATTAATGAGCAGTTCTTC
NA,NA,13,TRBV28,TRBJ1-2,CASSPPSGYGYTF,TGTGCCAGCAGCCCCCCTTCAGGCTATGGCTACACCTTC
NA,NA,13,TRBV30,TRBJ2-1,CAWSIVADNEQFF,TGTGCCTGGAGTATTGTGGCCGACAATGAGCAGTTCTTC
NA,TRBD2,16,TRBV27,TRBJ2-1,CASSSPLAGEDNEQFF,TGTGCCAGCAGTTCGCCTCTAGCGGGGGAAGACAATGAGCAGTTCTTC
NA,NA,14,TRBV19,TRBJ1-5,CASSIERGGQPQHF,TGTGCCAGTAGTATAGAAAGGGGCGGACAGCCCCAGCATTTT
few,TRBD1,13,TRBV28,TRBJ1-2,CASLDRVIYGYTF,TGTGCCAGCTTGGACAGGGTAATCTATGGCTACACCTTC
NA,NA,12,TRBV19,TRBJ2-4,CASSPIQNIQYF,TGTGCCAGTAGTCCCATCCAAAACATTCAGTACTTC
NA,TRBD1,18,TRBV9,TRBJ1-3,CASTTGTGGSLSGNTIYF,TGTGCCAGCACCACCGGGACAGGGGGCTCCCTCTCTGGAAACACCATATATTTT